This entry is about one T cell receptor beta chain. Its antigen target is currently unknown. Nothing much larger sits one base from this clone, and base qualities are not available. The lymph node samples were taken from the axillary draining lymph nodes of breast cancer patients. This record comes from a study of breast tumors, draining lymph nodes, adjacent tissues listed by TCRdb under 2016. About the full investigation: TCR beta repertoires were compared across tumor, adjacent nontumor tissue and axillary lymph nodes obtained from breast cancer patients. The study was designed to assess the relationships and possible T-cell exchange between tumor, surrounding tissue and draining lymph node repertoires in human breast cancer.

Reading the germline V gene (reference sequence) gives CDR1 GTSNPN and CDR2 SVGIG. Deletion took 3 bases off V and 1 base off J, with a span of 6 bases between the germline ends. Spanning cysteine to phenylalanine, the CDR3 consists of 12 amino acids. Left in the record is the CDR3 DNA by itself, 36 bases read in frame from the first base. The investigation overall reported the following: The conclusion that tumor T cells originate in lymph nodes was presented as consistent with a hypothesis rather than as directly demonstrated. A scenario in which most tumor T cells derive from the lymph node and then expand within tumor tissue was judged to be consistent with the data. Tumor and nontumor tissue repertoires were found to be significantly more similar in luminal-like than in basal-like breast cancer. Tumor T-cell repertoires showed less diversity than lymph node repertoires and more diversity than nontumor tissue repertoires, and tumor T-cell repertoires showed preferential V and J gene usage.

For sequencing, an Illumina HiSeq 2000 was employed. Multiplex PCR amplification was used to generate the TCR beta chain libraries. The amplified TCR beta chain products were analyzed by high-throughput sequencing. The public reads were reprocessed in TCRdb via fastp at Q25 and MiXCR, keeping in-frame beta chains. Duplicate CDR3 protein sequences are folded into a single record with the most common DNA and genes. This sample gives about 230,000 distinct CDR3 sequences in total; about a third of them show up just once. About 1.4% of the sample belongs to the ten largest clones. Sequencing was performed on axillary lymph node tissue. The chain is assembled from TRBV30 and TRBJ1-1; the D gene remains uncertain. The sequence was collected from a female donor with breast cancer. Some clones in this sample may be carry-over from other donors' samples. In nucleotide form, the sequence is TGTGCCTGGAGACAGACGAACACTGAAGCTTTCTTT. This encodes CAWRQTNTEAFF.